These T cell receptor beta chains were read from a single sample in a study of blood T cell repertoires in COVID-19. Profiled with immunoSEQ multiplex PCR; TCRdb holds only in-frame clones, not every one. Of approximately 170,000 clones in the sample, 88% were seen once. The sequenced sample consisted of PBMCs or T cells enriched from blood (not recorded which). Source of these receptors: a woman aged 18-35 years who had recovered from COVID-19. The CDR3 runs from the conserved cysteine through the conserved F or W. The D gene is left open where the match is weak. Clone sizes are given selectively: once, few, many, or a class where the clone is expanded.

j_gene: TRBJ2-1; d_gene: NA; v_gene: TRBV1; abundance: many; CDR3aa: CTSSQASGRMNEQFF; CDR3nt: TGCACCAGCAGCCAAGCTAGCGGGAGGATGAATGAGCAGTTCTTC
j_gene: TRBJ1-2; d_gene: NA; v_gene: TRBV5-6; abundance: once; CDR3aa: CASSLPDTQPRIYGYTF; CDR3nt: TGTGCCAGCAGCTTGCCCGACACCCAACCCAGAATCTATGGCTACACCTTC
j_gene: TRBJ1-2; d_gene: NA; v_gene: TRBV7-2; abundance: NA; CDR3aa: CASSPQGGGGGYTF; CDR3nt: TGTGCCAGCAGCCCCCAAGGCGGGGGCGGGGGCTACACCTTC
j_gene: TRBJ2-7; d_gene: NA; v_gene: TRBV29-1; abundance: NA; CDR3aa: CSVGLGVMDEQYF; CDR3nt: TGCAGCGTTGGTTTAGGGGTAATGGACGAGCAGTACTTC
j_gene: TRBJ2-7; d_gene: TRBD2; v_gene: TRBV5-8; abundance: NA; CDR3aa: CASSFSASGNSYEQYF; CDR3nt: TGTGCCAGCAGCTTTTCGGCTAGCGGGAACTCCTACGAGCAGTACTTC
j_gene: TRBJ1-2; d_gene: NA; v_gene: TRBV7-2; abundance: NA; CDR3aa: CASSLETATNYGYTF; CDR3nt: TGTGCCAGCAGCTTAGAGACAGCAACTAACTATGGCTACACCTTC
j_gene: TRBJ1-4; d_gene: NA; v_gene: TRBV10-3; abundance: NA; CDR3aa: CAISRGTATNEKLFF; CDR3nt: TGTGCCATCAGCCGAGGGACTGCAACTAATGAAAAACTGTTTTTT
j_gene: TRBJ1-2; d_gene: TRBD1; v_gene: TRBV2; abundance: NA; CDR3aa: CASRGQAANYGYTF; CDR3nt: TGTGCCAGCAGGGGACAGGCCGCTAACTATGGCTACACCTTC
j_gene: TRBJ2-5; d_gene: TRBD2; v_gene: TRBV25-1; abundance: NA; CDR3aa: CASSSTPGGGRETQYF; CDR3nt: TGTGCCAGCAGTTCCACTCCCGGGGGAGGGCGAGAGACCCAGTACTTC
j_gene: TRBJ2-7; d_gene: TRBD2; v_gene: TRBV12-3/TRBV12-4; abundance: NA; CDR3aa: CASSLAGGSEQYF; CDR3nt: TGTGCCAGCAGTCTAGCGGGAGGCTCCGAGCAGTACTTC
j_gene: TRBJ1-4; d_gene: NA; v_gene: TRBV19; abundance: NA; CDR3aa: CASSIWGRDEKLFF; CDR3nt: TGTGCCAGTAGTATCTGGGGGCGCGATGAAAAACTGTTTTTT
j_gene: TRBJ2-2; d_gene: TRBD2; v_gene: TRBV27; abundance: NA; CDR3aa: CASSLAGVGPPGELFF; CDR3nt: TGTGCCAGCAGTTTAGCGGGGGTAGGTCCCCCCGGGGAGCTGTTTTTT
j_gene: TRBJ2-7; d_gene: TRBD2; v_gene: TRBV4-3; abundance: NA; CDR3aa: CASSQERGYEQYF; CDR3nt: TGCGCCAGCAGCCAGGAGCGGGGGTACGAGCAGTACTTC
j_gene: TRBJ1-1; d_gene: TRBD1; v_gene: TRBV2; abundance: NA; CDR3aa: CASSRDSFLEAFF; CDR3nt: TGTGCCAGCAGCCGGGACAGTTTCCTAGAAGCTTTCTTT
j_gene: TRBJ2-1; d_gene: NA; v_gene: TRBV27; abundance: NA; CDR3aa: CATNLRGEQFF; CDR3nt: TGTGCCACCAACCTCCGCGGTGAGCAGTTCTTC
j_gene: TRBJ1-5; d_gene: TRBD1; v_gene: TRBV28; abundance: NA; CDR3aa: CASTLTGGGQPQHF; CDR3nt: TGTGCCAGCACCCTTACAGGGGGGGGTCAGCCCCAGCATTTT
j_gene: TRBJ2-5; d_gene: NA; v_gene: TRBV18; abundance: NA; CDR3aa: CASSLLRQEETQYF; CDR3nt: TGTGCCAGCTCACTACTTCGACAGGAAGAGACCCAGTACTTC
j_gene: TRBJ2-7; d_gene: TRBD2; v_gene: TRBV28; abundance: NA; CDR3aa: CASTRLAATYEQYF; CDR3nt: TGTGCCAGCACCCGACTAGCGGCAACCTACGAGCAGTACTTC
j_gene: TRBJ2-4; d_gene: NA; v_gene: TRBV6-6; abundance: NA; CDR3aa: CASSYPSGENIQYF; CDR3nt: TGTGCTAGCAGTTACCCTTCGGGGGAAAACATTCAGTACTTC
j_gene: TRBJ1-1; d_gene: NA; v_gene: TRBV3-1/TRBV3-2; abundance: NA; CDR3aa: CASSQGDEAFF; CDR3nt: TGTGCCAGCAGCCAGGGAGATGAAGCTTTCTTT
j_gene: TRBJ2-3; d_gene: TRBD2; v_gene: TRBV5-1; abundance: NA; CDR3aa: CASSLLTSGVLDTQYF; CDR3nt: TGCGCCAGCAGCTTACTGACTAGCGGGGTTTTGGATACGCAGTATTTT
j_gene: TRBJ1-4; d_gene: NA; v_gene: TRBV24-1; abundance: NA; CDR3aa: CATSGFPDGRAFFEKLFF; CDR3nt: TGTGCCACCAGTGGTTTCCCGGATGGGAGGGCGTTTTTTGAAAAACTGTTTTTT
j_gene: TRBJ1-2; d_gene: TRBD1; v_gene: TRBV27; abundance: few; CDR3aa: CASSLRTGGNYGYTF; CDR3nt: TGTGCCAGCAGTTTAAGGACAGGGGGAAACTATGGCTACACCTTC
j_gene: TRBJ1-5; d_gene: NA; v_gene: TRBV28; abundance: NA; CDR3aa: CASNLIVGGNQPQHF; CDR3nt: TGTGCCAGCAATTTGATAGTAGGGGGAAATCAGCCCCAGCATTTT
j_gene: TRBJ1-5; d_gene: TRBD1; v_gene: TRBV2; abundance: NA; CDR3aa: CASGSDRGDQPQHF; CDR3nt: TGTGCCAGCGGTTCGGACAGGGGAGATCAGCCCCAGCATTTT
j_gene: TRBJ2-7; d_gene: TRBD2; v_gene: TRBV24-1; abundance: once; CDR3aa: CATSDSSGRSFYEQYF; CDR3nt: TGTGCCACCAGTGATTCTAGCGGGAGGTCCTTCTACGAGCAGTACTTC
j_gene: TRBJ1-2; d_gene: TRBD1; v_gene: TRBV3-1/TRBV3-2; abundance: NA; CDR3aa: CASSQGPQGANGYTF; CDR3nt: TGTGCCAGTAGCCAAGGTCCACAGGGGGCGAATGGCTACACCTTC